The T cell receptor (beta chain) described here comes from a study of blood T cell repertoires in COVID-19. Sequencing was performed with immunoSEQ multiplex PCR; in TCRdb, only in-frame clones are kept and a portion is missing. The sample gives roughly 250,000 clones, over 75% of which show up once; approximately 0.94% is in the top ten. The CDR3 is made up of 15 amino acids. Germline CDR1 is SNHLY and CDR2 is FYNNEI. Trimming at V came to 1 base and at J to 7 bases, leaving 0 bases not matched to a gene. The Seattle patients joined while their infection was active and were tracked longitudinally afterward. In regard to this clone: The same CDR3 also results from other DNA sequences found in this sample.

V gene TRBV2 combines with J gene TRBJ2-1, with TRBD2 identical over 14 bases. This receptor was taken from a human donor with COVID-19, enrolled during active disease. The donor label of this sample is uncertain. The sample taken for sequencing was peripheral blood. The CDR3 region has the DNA TGTGCCAGCAGTGAAGGACTAGCGGGAGGGAATGAGCAGTTCTTC. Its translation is CASSEGLAGGNEQFF.